The clone carrying this TCR beta chain was picked up a small number of times. Its antigen is not known. The CDR3 sequence is 13 residues long. Germline V gene sequence: CDR1 LNHNV, CDR2 YYDKDF (reference sequence). With 8 bases clipped from V and 6 bases from J, the junction kept 5 bases outside the gene matches. TCRdb redid the calling of the reads with MiXCR, one entry per CDR3 protein. The table records about 400,000 distinct CDR3 sequences, 34% of them present only once. This entry belongs to a study of T cell repertoires in cytomegalovirus infection. Study details: HLA-C-restricted CMV epitopes, recently identified, and well-studied HLA-B-restricted ones were used by the study. A matching HLA type, together with CMV infection, was signaled by public TCR beta signatures. Overall study results and limits: CMV-specific HLA-C-restricted TCR beta clonotypes dominated the ex vivo response. CMV carriers with the relevant HLA were identified by cumulative public TCR beta family frequency.

The chain is built from TRBV15 and TRBJ2-1; 9 bases match TRBD2. The sequence was collected from a human donor in good health (CMV status not recorded). Some clones in this sample may be carry-over from other donors' samples. Here the sequenced sample was cultured PBMCs, taken from culture after CMV antigen stimulation. CDR3 protein: CATLAGESNEQFF. The CDR3, as DNA: TGTGCCACCTTAGCGGGAGAAAGCAATGAGCAGTTCTTC.